This TCR beta chain was captured in a study of identical twins. Study results and limitations: Modelling underestimated the level of out-of-frame TCR alpha sharing observed in monozygotic twins.

This clonotype has a handful of counts. What it binds is not known. With template switching, a universal primer site was added, and the cDNA carried unique molecular identifiers. TCRdb processed the 5' RACE reads anew with MiXCR; each CDR3 protein has one entry. The profile shows a few hundred thousand distinct CDR3 sequences, over 8.5% of them singletons. This CDR3 region has 16 residues. Germline V gene data show CDR1 as GTSNPN and CDR2 as SVGIG (reference sequence). With 2 bases removed from V and 0 bases from J, the gap between germline ends came to 14 bases. This same sample was also taken into another study, of yellow fever vaccine responses in identical twins.

This receptor was taken from a woman aged 18-30 years in good health. The genes are TRBV30 and TRBJ2-4; D unclear. Material for sequencing was PBMCs. As DNA, the CDR3 is TGTGCCTGGAGTTCTACAGATGTCCTAGCCAAAAACATTCAGTACTTC. It encodes CAWSSTDVLAKNIQYF.